A single TCR beta chain is shown here with its context. The antigen is undetermined. It was with 60 Vbeta and 13 Jbeta primers that the PCR ran. TCRdb's table, derived via immunoSEQ multiplex PCR, lists solely in-frame clones and lacks some. The table gives under 200,000 clones; the top ten clones make up approximately 6.5% of it. These data belong to a study of cytomegalovirus exposure and HLA in healthy donors. General study results and limits: Productive rates of about 90% or about 30% were seen for most TCR beta V segments in an earlier analysis. Analysis performed later showed TCR beta chains linked to HLA being more clonally expanded than equally common others. Later analysis suggested most CMV-associated TCR beta chains were HLA-restricted.

CDR1 and CDR2 from the germline V gene are GTSNPN and SVGIG (reference sequence). The CDR3 runs to 14 residues. The V end lost 6 bases, the J end lost 0 bases, and 12 bases lay between the germline ends. V gene TRBV30 combines with J gene TRBJ1-3; D possibly corresponds to TRBD1 (5 bases). Sequencing was done on a sample of PBMCs. The TCR sequence derives from a young man in good health and CMV-seronegative. CDR3 loop: CACPSGVSGNTIYF. CDR3 bases: TGTGCCTGCCCGTCGGGGGTCTCTGGAAACACCATATATTTT.